Below are 32 T cell receptor beta chains sequenced from a single sample in a study of spatial heterogeneity in lung cancer. Study results and limitations: Expanded intratumoral alpha and beta TCR counts tracked tumor mutation counts.

These receptors lack a known antigen. TCRdb re-derived calls from the 5' RACE reads in MiXCR, one entry per CDR3 protein. The data show about 100,000 distinct CDR3 sequences, 4.4% seen once. Time point specified: sample taken at primary tumor resection. The input for sequencing was lung tumor tissue, taken at surgery. The receptors come from a male donor with early-stage non-small cell lung cancer.

This clonotype was recorded at least ten times. The chain employs TRBV20-1 and TRBJ1-1; a possible D gene is TRBD1 (5 bases). This CDR3 has 12 residues. V lost 6 bases to trimming and J lost 7 bases, with 15 bases between them. In germline, CDR1 is DFQATT, CDR2 SNEGSKA (reference sequence). CDR3 bases: TGCAGTGCCCTGACGGGGGTCGGTGAAGCTTTCTTT. It is translated as CSALTGVGEAFF.

This clonotype was found many times. This sequence joins TRBV2 and TRBJ2-4; D remains unclear. CDR1 and CDR2 from the germline V gene are SNHLY and FYNNEI. Trimming shortened V by 5 bases and J by 7 bases, and 9 bases separated the two germline ends. The CDR3 extends over 12 amino acids. CDR3 DNA sequence: TGTGCCAGCAGTACTCTAGGGAACATTCAGTACTTC. This gives the protein CASSTLGNIQYF.

This clonotype was seen at least ten times. The rearrangement joins TRBV5-6 to TRBJ2-3, with D unclear. Looked up from germline, CDR1 is SGHDT and CDR2 is YYEEEE. The CDR3 is made up of 15 amino acids. The V and J ends lost 1 base and 1 base respectively, with 10 bases between them. For the CDR3, the DNA is TGTGCCAGCAGCTTGAAGGGCACAGGCACAGATACGCAGTATTTT. Translated, it gives CASSLKGTGTDTQYF.

The rearrangement links TRBV6-1 to TRBJ2-1, with D unclear. Trimming stripped 2 bases from V and 6 bases from J, with 11 bases between. This CDR3 contains 14 residues. The germline V gene encodes CDR1 MNHNS and CDR2 SASEGT. In DNA, the CDR3 is TGTGCCAGCAGTGAAACCGTGGACCGCAATGAGCAGTTCTTC. Protein sequence: CASSETVDRNEQFF.

This clonotype was counted many times. The genes are TRBV4-1 and TRBJ2-1; TRBD2 agrees at 7 bases. From germline, CDR1 is MGHRA and CDR2 YSYEKL. After removal of 5 bases from V and 10 bases from J, the junction contained 17 bases not matched to a gene. CDR3 size: 16 residues. The CDR3 DNA is TGCGCCAGCAGCGTTGGCCGGGACTACCCCCCCAAGGAGCAGTTCTTC. This translates into CASSVGRDYPPKEQFF.

The chain employs TRBV6-6 and TRBJ2-1, with D perhaps TRBD2 (5 bases). CDR3 length: 17 residues. V was shortened by 6 bases and J by 3 bases, with 21 bases between the two germline ends. Germline V lookup: CDR1 MNHNY, CDR2 SVGAGI (reference sequence). CDR3 nucleotide sequence: TGTGCCAGCAGCCTTAACCCGGGGTACTCCATCTACAATGAGCAGTTCTTC. It encodes CASSLNPGYSIYNEQFF.

V usage is TRBV5-1 and J usage is TRBJ1-2, with 9 bases fitting TRBD1. The germline V gene encodes CDR1 SGHRS and CDR2 YFSETQ. This CDR3 contains 16 residues. After removal of 0 bases from V and 13 bases from J, the junction contained 16 bases not matched to a gene. This CDR3 reads CASSLVTTGTGSFVTF. Here the CDR3 DNA reads TGCGCCAGCAGCTTGGTGACTACCGGGACAGGGAGCTTTGTCACCTTC.

This clonotype was observed many times. The rearrangement uses TRBV20-1 and TRBJ1-1, with D maybe TRBD1 (5 bases). Germline lookup yields CDR1 DFQATT and CDR2 SNEGSKA (reference sequence). The V end lost 6 bases, the J end lost 4 bases, and 18 bases lay between the germline ends. The CDR3 has 14 residues. The CDR3 coding sequence is TGCAGTGCCTCAATTGGAGGGGTCGGCACTGAAGCTTTCTTT. Translating it yields CSASIGGVGTEAFF.

This clonotype was seen at least ten times. The J gene is TRBJ2-2, the V gene TRBV11-2, with a weak D call TRBD2 (5 bases). The CDR3 has 15 residues. V was shortened by 1 base and J by 4 bases, with 10 bases between the two germline ends. Germline V gives CDR1 SGHAT, CDR2 FQNNGV. The CDR3 DNA reads TGTGCCAGCAGCTTAGCGGCGGCGGGCACCGGGGAGCTGTTTTTT. It codes for CASSLAAAGTGELFF.

At least ten counts were recorded for this clonotype. Here the CDR3 DNA reads TGTGCCAGCAATCTCCGATTTTATGGCGGGACCGGGACAGATACGCAGTATTTT. Translating it yields CASNLRFYGGTGTDTQYF. The chain employs TRBV28 and TRBJ2-3; the D gene is possibly TRBD2 (6 bases). The CDR3 contains 18 residues. Trimming pared 7 bases from V and 3 bases from J, leaving 26 bases between. Germline CDR1 is MDHEN and CDR2 is SYDVKM.

This clonotype is classed as hyperexpanded (1% or more). The J gene is TRBJ2-7, the V gene TRBV28; 8 nucleotides line up with TRBD2. The germline V gene has CDR1 MDHEN and CDR2 SYDVKM. This CDR3 spans 12 amino acids. V lost 7 bases and J lost 9; bases outside the gene matches: 8. The CDR3: CASKKRGLAQYF. In DNA, the CDR3 is TGTGCCAGCAAAAAACGCGGACTAGCGCAGTACTTC.

This clonotype was observed at least ten times. The CDR3 DNA reads TGTGCCAGCAGTTTTGTGGGAACTGCTGAAGCTTTCTTT. This sequence encodes CASSFVGTAEAFF. The rearrangement links TRBV12-3 or TRBV12-4 to TRBJ1-1; D is uncertain. The CDR3 loop spans 13 amino acids. V gave up 3 bases and J gave up 6 bases, with 11 bases separating them.

This clonotype was detected many times. The chain has TRBV5-1 and TRBJ2-7, with no clear D. Trimming left V 5 bases short and J 5 bases short, with 8 bases between. The germline gives CDR1 SGHRS, CDR2 YFSETQ. The CDR3 is 11 residues long. The CDR3 here is CASRSSDEQYF. For the CDR3, the DNA is TGCGCCAGCAGAAGTTCCGACGAGCAGTACTTC.

This clonotype was seen many times. The chain employs TRBV5-1 and TRBJ1-2; 7 nucleotides agree with TRBD1. J was trimmed by 0 bases and V by 5 bases; bases with no gene match: 10. The CDR3 runs 16 residues. Germline V gene data show CDR1 as SGHRS and CDR2 as YFSETQ. CDR3 sequence: CASSSGTDLANYGYTF. The CDR3 nucleotides are TGCGCCAGCAGTTCCGGGACAGACCTAGCTAACTATGGCTACACCTTC.

This clonotype was found many times. This chain connects TRBV6-4 to TRBJ2-1; D ambiguous. The V end was cut by 10 bases, the J end by 5 bases, with 15 bases between. The CDR3 is made up of 13 amino acids. In germline, CDR1 is MRHNA, CDR2 SNTAGT. The CDR3 coding sequence is TGTGCCACCTCTCCGTCCCCCCACAATGAGCAGTTCTTC. As protein: CATSPSPHNEQFF.

The chain joins TRBV5-1 to TRBJ1-2; D unresolved. CDR3 length: 14 amino acids. Germline CDR1 and CDR2: SGHRS and YFSETQ. The V gene lost 1 base and the J gene lost 1 base, with 8 bases spanning the gap. Here the CDR3 reads CASSLFSVNYGYTF. The CDR3 DNA sequence: TGCGCCAGCAGCTTGTTCTCAGTTAACTATGGCTACACCTTC.

This clonotype was detected ten times or more. V is TRBV28 and J is TRBJ1-2; unclear D gene. Germline lookup yields CDR1 MDHEN and CDR2 SYDVKM. Trimming cost V 7 bases and J 1 base, with 10 bases left between them. The CDR3 spans 13 residues. CDR3 coding DNA: TGTGCCAGCACCACCCAGAATAACTATGGCTACACCTTC. Translated: CASTTQNNYGYTF.

This clonotype was observed at least ten times. This chain uses TRBV20-1 with TRBJ2-1; 10 nucleotides line up with TRBD1. Germline trimming cut 7 bases from V and 2 bases from J; bases unmatched to any gene: 8. Germline values: CDR1 DFQATT, CDR2 SNEGSKA (reference sequence). The CDR3 totals 15 residues. The CDR3 reads CSVRRQGAPYNEQFF. For the CDR3, the DNA is TGCAGTGTCCGTCGACAGGGGGCCCCCTACAATGAGCAGTTCTTC.

This clonotype turned up a few times. The chain combines TRBV3-1 with TRBJ1-4; D might be TRBD1 (5 bases). The germline CDR1 and CDR2 sequences are LGHDT and YNNKEL (reference sequence). V was pared by 0 bases and J by 5 bases, with 10 bases between. This CDR3 is 15 amino acids long. In DNA, the CDR3 is TGTGCCAGCAGCCAAGATCGGGCAGGGAATGAAAAACTGTTTTTT. This codes for CASSQDRAGNEKLFF.

This clonotype appeared many times. The chain combines TRBV5-5 with TRBJ1-6; D unresolved. V was pared by 0 bases and J by 5 bases, with 6 bases between. CDR3 length equals 14 residues. Germline CDR1 is SGHKS and CDR2 is YYEKEE (reference sequence). The CDR3 DNA sequence: TGTGCCAGCAGCTTGGTCGGGCATAATTCACCCCTCCACTTT. Its translation: CASSLVGHNSPLHF.

This clonotype was seen a few times. This rearrangement joins TRBV29-1 to TRBJ2-5; 8 nucleotides match TRBD2. The CDR3 runs 13 residues. After removal of 5 bases from V and 6 bases from J, the junction contained 8 bases not matched to a gene. Per germline, CDR1 SQVTM and CDR2 ANQGSEA. CDR3 DNA sequence: TGCAGCGTTCAAGCGGGAGTAGGGCAGACCCAGTACTTC. It encodes CSVQAGVGQTQYF.

This clonotype was counted a few times. CDR3 loop: CSVSGLAGGNEQFF. The CDR3 DNA reads TGCAGCGTCTCTGGCCTAGCGGGAGGAAATGAGCAGTTCTTC. The chain recombines TRBV29-1 with TRBJ2-1, with 11 bases lining up with TRBD2. V was pared by 6 bases and J by 7 bases, with 8 bases of the junction left unmatched. This CDR3 region has 14 residues. The germline V gene has CDR1 SQVTM and CDR2 ANQGSEA.

This clonotype showed up many times. This rearrangement joins TRBV4-1 to TRBJ2-4; the match to TRBD2 covers 8 bases. Germline CDR1 reads MGHRA; CDR2 reads YSYEKL. This CDR3 is 24 amino acids long. With 2 bases clipped from V and 0 bases from J, the junction kept 27 bases outside the gene matches. The CDR3 region is CASSQKLTGGVSGPGLLAKNIQYF. The CDR3 DNA reads as TGCGCCAGCAGCCAAAAACTCACCGGGGGGGTTAGCGGCCCAGGACTCCTAGCCAAAAACATTCAGTACTTC.

Concerning this clonotype itself: A much larger clonotype is one base distant, so this may be a read error. The conserved phenylalanine or tryptophan normally closing the CDR3 is absent here, so this likely arose from a read error. The chain is built from TRBV29-1 and TRBJ1-2; 11 bases are shared with TRBD1. Germline assignment: CDR1 SQVTM and CDR2 ANQGSEA. CDR3 length equals 10 residues. CDR3 sequence: CGTGGYGYTL. DNA for the CDR3: TGCGGGACAGGGGGCTATGGCTACACCCTC.

This clonotype was recorded a few times. The gene calls are TRBV28 and TRBJ1-2; D possibly corresponds to TRBD1 (5 bases). Trimming took off 8 bases at V and 3 bases at J, with 16 bases between the two ends. Germline V lookup: CDR1 MDHEN, CDR2 SYDVKM. The CDR3 has 14 amino acids. The CDR3 is CASGRGDSYYGYTF. The CDR3 bases are TGTGCCAGCGGGCGAGGCGACAGCTACTATGGCTACACCTTC.

This clonotype has ten or more counts. The rearrangement joins TRBV4-1 to TRBJ2-5; maybe TRBD2 (6 bases). The CDR3 has 17 residues. Germline CDR1 MGHRA, CDR2 YSYEKL. Trimming stripped 4 bases from V and 0 bases from J, with 18 bases between. Here the CDR3 reads CASSPGDYLPYQETQYF. In DNA form, the CDR3 reads TGCGCCAGCAGCCCGGGAGACTACTTACCGTACCAAGAGACCCAGTACTTC.

This clonotype was recorded at least ten times. The V gene is TRBV20-1, the J gene TRBJ2-7, with a weak D call TRBD2 (6 bases). V lost 3 bases to trimming and J lost 6 bases, with 12 bases between them. This CDR3 contains 12 residues. Germline values: CDR1 DFQATT, CDR2 SNEGSKA (reference sequence). The CDR3 nucleotides read TGCAGTGCTAGGGACAAAGCGGGCGAGCAGTACTTC. Translating gives CSARDKAGEQYF.

In its sample, this clonotype was seen many times. The chain is built from TRBV10-3 and TRBJ1-2; no firm D call. Trimming pared 5 bases from V and 7 bases from J, leaving 11 bases between. Germline assignment: CDR1 ENHRY and CDR2 SYGVKD. The CDR3 contains 12 residues. The CDR3 DNA is TGTGCCATCAGTCCGGGAGCTTTTGGCTACACCTTC. It yields the protein CAISPGAFGYTF.

The J gene is TRBJ1-4, the V gene TRBV7-9; maybe TRBD1 (6 bases). The germline V and J ends were trimmed by 5 bases and 8 bases, with 24 bases remaining between them. Germline CDR1 SEHNR, CDR2 FQNEAQ (reference sequence). CDR3 length equals 17 residues. The CDR3 region has the DNA TGTGCCAGCAGCGCTATAATCAGGGGTACAGACCACGAAAAACTGTTTTTT. This codes for CASSAIIRGTDHEKLFF.

This clonotype was counted a few times. The chain employs TRBV9 and TRBJ1-1; D may be TRBD1 (6 bases). The CDR3 runs to 18 residues. The germline V and J ends were trimmed by 3 bases and 6 bases, with 27 bases remaining between them. The germline V gene encodes CDR1 SGDLS and CDR2 YYNGEE. CDR3 residues: CASSGWTVDGEIVSEAFF. CDR3 nucleotides: TGTGCCAGCAGCGGGTGGACAGTGGATGGAGAAATTGTCTCTGAAGCTTTCTTT.

This clonotype was picked up many times. CDR3 nucleotides: TGTGCCCTCATGACCGGCGGGAGTAGCCCGGATGAGCAGTTCTTC. Its translation is CALMTGGSSPDEQFF. The chain combines TRBV2 with TRBJ2-1; TRBD2 matches at 7 bases. The V gene end was trimmed by 11 bases and the J gene end by 8 bases; junction bases not matched to a gene: 18. The germline V gene encodes CDR1 SNHLY and CDR2 FYNNEI. This CDR3 comprises 15 residues.

This clonotype was recorded at least ten times. The chain combines TRBV27 with TRBJ2-2, with D perhaps TRBD1 (8 bases). Germline CDR1 and CDR2: MNHEY and SMNVEV (reference sequence). V shed 4 bases and J shed 7 bases, with 10 bases lying between them. CDR3 size: 13 residues. Here the CDR3 reads CASSYRGGGELFF. CDR3 DNA sequence: TGTGCCAGCAGTTACAGGGGGGGCGGGGAGCTGTTTTTT.